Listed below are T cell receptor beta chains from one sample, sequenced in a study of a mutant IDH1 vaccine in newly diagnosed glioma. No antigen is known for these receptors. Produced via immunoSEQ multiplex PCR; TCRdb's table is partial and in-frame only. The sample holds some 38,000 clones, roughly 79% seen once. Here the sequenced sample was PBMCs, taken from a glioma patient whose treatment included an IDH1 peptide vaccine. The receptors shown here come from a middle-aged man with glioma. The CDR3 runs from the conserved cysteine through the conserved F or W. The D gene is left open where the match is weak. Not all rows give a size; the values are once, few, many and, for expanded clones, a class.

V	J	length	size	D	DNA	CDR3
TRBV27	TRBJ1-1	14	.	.	TGTGCCAGCAGTTTTGAGGGCCTGAACACTGAAGCTTTCTTT	CASSFEGLNTEAFF
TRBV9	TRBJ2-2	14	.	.	TGTGCCAGCAGCGCGGAAGCATCAGGGGGGGAGCTGTTTTTT	CASSAEASGGELFF
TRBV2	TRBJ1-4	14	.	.	TGTGCCAGCAGTGAATGGGGGACTAATGAAAAACTGTTTTTT	CASSEWGTNEKLFF
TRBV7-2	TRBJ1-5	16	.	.	TGTGCCAGCAGCTTAGTTGGTGGGGAAGGGGGTCAGCCCCAGCATTTT	CASSLVGGEGGQPQHF
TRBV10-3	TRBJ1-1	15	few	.	TGTGCCATCAGCCCTGTTGGTGGGCGGCAAACTGAAGCTTTCTTT	CAISPVGGRQTEAFF
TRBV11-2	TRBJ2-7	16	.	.	TGTGCCAGCAGCTTAGGTGGCCCTACCCCCTCCTACGAGCAGTACTTC	CASSLGGPTPSYEQYF
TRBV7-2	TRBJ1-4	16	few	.	TGTGCCAGCAGCTCCGCCCCCAGTCTTACTAATGAAAAACTGTTTTTT	CASSSAPSLTNEKLFF
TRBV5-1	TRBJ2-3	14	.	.	TGCGCCAGCAGCTTGCTCACTTGGGGAGATACGCAGTATTTT	CASSLLTWGDTQYF
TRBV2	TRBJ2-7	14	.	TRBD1	TGTGCCAGCAGTGAGACAGGGGGCGGCTACGAGCAGTACTTC	CASSETGGGYEQYF
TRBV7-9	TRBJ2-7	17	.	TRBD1	TGTGCCAGCAGCTTACTGGGCGACAGGGGTGGGTCCTACGAGCAGTACTTC	CASSLLGDRGGSYEQYF
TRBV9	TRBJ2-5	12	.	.	TGTGCCAGCAGCGGGGCGCAAGAGACCCAGTACTTC	CASSGAQETQYF
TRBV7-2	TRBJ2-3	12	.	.	TGTGCCAGCAGCTTCGAGGTAGATACGCAGTATTTT	CASSFEVDTQYF
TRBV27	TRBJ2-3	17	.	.	TGTGCCAGCAGTTTATGCCCCGGGACCCGAATATCAGATACGCAGTATTTT	CASSLCPGTRISDTQYF
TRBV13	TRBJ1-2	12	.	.	TGTGCCAGCAGCTTAAGGATGGATGGCTACACCTTC	CASSLRMDGYTF
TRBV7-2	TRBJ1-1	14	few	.	TGTGCCAGCAGCACCACGGGCTGGACCACTGAAGCTTTCTTT	CASSTTGWTTEAFF
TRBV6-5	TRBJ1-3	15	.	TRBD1	TGTGCCACCTCCTTGGGACAGGGGTTTGGAAACACCATATATTTT	CATSLGQGFGNTIYF
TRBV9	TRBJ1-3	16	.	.	TGTGCCAGCAGCGTAGCCCCGGTTGAGTGGGGAAACACCATATATTTT	CASSVAPVEWGNTIYF
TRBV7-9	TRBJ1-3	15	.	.	TGTGCCAGCAGCTTAGAGGGGAGCTCTGGAAACACCATATATTTT	CASSLEGSSGNTIYF
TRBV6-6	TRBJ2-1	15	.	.	TGTGCCAGCAGTAAAGGGGGGCCAAGGGGCAATGAGCAGTTCTTC	CASSKGGPRGNEQFF
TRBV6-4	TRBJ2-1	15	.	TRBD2	TGTGCCAGCAGTGACTCGACGGGGGGTTACAATGAGCAGTTCTTC	CASSDSTGGYNEQFF
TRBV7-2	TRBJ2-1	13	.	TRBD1	TGTGCCAGCAGCTTGCACAGGGGCAATGAGCAGTTCTTC	CASSLHRGNEQFF
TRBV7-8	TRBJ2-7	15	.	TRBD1	TGTGCCAGCAGCTCCCACGGACAGGGAGCGTACGAGCAGTACTTC	CASSSHGQGAYEQYF
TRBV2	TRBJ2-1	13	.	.	TGTGCCAGCACCACGGGGCGGGTCAATGAGCAGTTCTTC	CASTTGRVNEQFF